This T cell receptor (beta chain) is drawn from a study of cytomegalovirus exposure and HLA in healthy donors. This CDR3 comprises 14 residues. The germline gives CDR1 SGHRS, CDR2 YFSETQ. Trimming took off 4 bases at V and 7 bases at J, with 14 bases between the two ends. Vbeta (60) and Jbeta (13) primers were used in the PCR. The method was immunoSEQ multiplex PCR; TCRdb's version includes in-frame clones alone and lacks a portion of them. The data show about 180,000 clones, 84% seen once. The rearrangement links TRBV5-1 to TRBJ1-4; D is perhaps TRBD1 (6 bases). This clonotype originated in a boy aged 2-15 years in good health and CMV-seronegative. The sample taken for sequencing was PBMCs. The CDR3 nucleotides read TGCGCCAGCAGCCCCCGACAGGAAGGTGAAAAACTGTTTTTT. This gives the protein CASSPRQEGEKLFF.